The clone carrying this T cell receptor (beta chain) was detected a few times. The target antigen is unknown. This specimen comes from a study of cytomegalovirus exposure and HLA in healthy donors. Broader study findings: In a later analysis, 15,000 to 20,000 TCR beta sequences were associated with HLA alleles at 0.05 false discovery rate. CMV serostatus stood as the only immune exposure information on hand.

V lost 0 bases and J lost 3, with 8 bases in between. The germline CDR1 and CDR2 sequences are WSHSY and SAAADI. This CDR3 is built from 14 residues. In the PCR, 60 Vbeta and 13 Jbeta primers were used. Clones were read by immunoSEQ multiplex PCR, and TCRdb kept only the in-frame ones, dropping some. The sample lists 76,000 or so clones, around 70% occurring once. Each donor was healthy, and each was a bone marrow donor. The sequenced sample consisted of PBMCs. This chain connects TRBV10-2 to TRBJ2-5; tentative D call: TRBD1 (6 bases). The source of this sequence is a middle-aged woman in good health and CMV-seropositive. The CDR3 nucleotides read TGCGCCAGCAGTGAGTCCAACAGGGAAGAGACCCAGTACTTC. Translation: CASSESNREETQYF.